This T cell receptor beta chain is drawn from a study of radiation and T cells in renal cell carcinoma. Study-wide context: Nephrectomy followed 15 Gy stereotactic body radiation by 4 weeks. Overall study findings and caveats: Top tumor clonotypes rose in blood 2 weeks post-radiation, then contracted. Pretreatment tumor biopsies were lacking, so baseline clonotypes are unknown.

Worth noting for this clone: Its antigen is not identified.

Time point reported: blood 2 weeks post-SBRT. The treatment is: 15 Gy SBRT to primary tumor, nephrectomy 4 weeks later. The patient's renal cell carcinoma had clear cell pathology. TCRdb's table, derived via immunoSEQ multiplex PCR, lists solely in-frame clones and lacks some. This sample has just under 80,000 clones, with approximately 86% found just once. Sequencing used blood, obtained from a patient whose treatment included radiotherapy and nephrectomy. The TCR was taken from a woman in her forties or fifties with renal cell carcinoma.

This CDR3 is CASSLSGGPTDTQYF. The CDR3 nucleotides read TGCGCCAGCAGCCTGAGCGGGGGCCCCACAGATACGCAGTATTTT. The genes are TRBV4-3 and TRBJ2-3; 8 bases agree with TRBD2. This CDR3 region has 15 residues. J gave up 2 bases and V 4 bases, and 5 bases lay outside the gene matches. Germline lookup yields CDR1 LGHNA and CDR2 YSLEER.